Described below is a single T cell receptor (beta chain) sequence and its context. The sample comes from a study of blood T cell repertoires in COVID-19. Study-level information: Samples came from the United States, Italy and Spain, spanning acute and convalescent COVID-19.

Methods used by the authors: Estimated nucleated cell counts came from reference gene primer amplification. The assay was immunoSEQ multiplex PCR, and TCRdb's table has in-frame clones only and misses some. V and J calls plus clone size are reproduced from that table; the DNA served to infer D and trimming. This table holds 90,000 to 100,000 clones, about four fifths found once. The trim removed 4 bases at V and 6 bases at J, leaving 8 bases unmatched. CDR1 is SGHVS and CDR2 is FQNEAQ in the germline V gene. The CDR3 extends over 15 amino acids. The sequence was collected from a man between 70 and 80 years old with active or convalescent COVID-19. The sequencing input was peripheral blood. The chain employs TRBV7-8 and TRBJ2-2, with 7 bases matching TRBD1. Here the CDR3 reads CASSSGTAVAGELFF. In nucleotides, the CDR3 is TGTGCCAGCAGCTCAGGGACAGCTGTGGCCGGGGAGCTGTTTTTT.